These 25 T cell receptor beta chains originate from one sample sequenced in a study of cytomegalovirus exposure and HLA in healthy donors. Use of 60 Vbeta and 13 Jbeta primers characterized the PCR. Here immunoSEQ multiplex PCR was the method, and the copy in TCRdb shows in-frame clones only, minus some. The sample includes some 150,000 clones, approximately 9% of them seen just once. The sequenced material came from PBMCs. The receptors here all came from a woman in her thirties or forties in good health and CMV-seropositive.

The sample holds a few counts of this clone. This chain joins TRBV7-8 and TRBJ2-5; 7 bases agree with TRBD1. Germline trimming cut 2 bases from V and 1 base from J; bases unmatched to any gene: 7. Per the germline V gene, CDR1 is SGHVS and CDR2 is FQNEAQ. This CDR3 is built from 16 residues. The CDR3 sequence: CASSLFGTELQETQYF. The CDR3 DNA follows: TGTGCCAGCAGCTTATTCGGGACAGAACTCCAAGAGACCCAGTACTTC.

This chain links TRBV19 with TRBJ2-7; TRBD2 is a possible D gene (5 bases). From germline, CDR1 is LNHDA and CDR2 SQIVND (reference sequence). The CDR3 extends over 14 amino acids. Deletions cut 5 bases from V and 5 bases from J, with 16 bases between. The CDR3 DNA is TGTGCCAGTAGTCGGGGTACCAATGGGGACGAGCAGTACTTC. It specifies CASSRGTNGDEQYF.

The chain is built from TRBV7-2 and TRBJ1-5, with D maybe TRBD1 (5 bases). The CDR3 is 14 amino acids. V lost 7 bases to trimming and J lost 5 bases, with 15 bases between them. Germline V gives CDR1 SGHTA, CDR2 FQGNSA. The CDR3 DNA reads TGTGCCAGCAACGGGGGGAAAGGGCATCAGCCCCAGCATTTT. This codes for CASNGGKGHQPQHF.

This clone was observed a few times. The sample carries other DNA sequences with the same CDR3. The chain joins TRBV2 to TRBJ1-1; 9 bases fit TRBD1. This CDR3 region has 11 residues. Germline-derived CDR1 and CDR2 are SNHLY and FYNNEI. Trimming cost V 4 bases and J 10 bases; bases outside gene matches: 1. CDR3 DNA sequence: TGTGCCAGCAGTGTACAGGGGGCAGCTTTCTTT. Translation gives CASSVQGAAFF.

The chain joins TRBV19 to TRBJ1-2; D not certain. Trimming stripped 2 bases from V and 4 bases from J, with 8 bases between. The CDR3 is 13 amino acids. CDR1 LNHDA and CDR2 SQIVND come from the germline V gene (reference sequence). In DNA form, the CDR3 reads TGTGCCAGTAGTATATCTGGAGGCTATGGCTACACCTTC. Amino acids: CASSISGGYGYTF.

This clone was seen a few times. V is TRBV5-5 and J is TRBJ1-5; 8 nucleotides align to TRBD1. Germline V gives CDR1 SGHKS, CDR2 YYEKEE (reference sequence). This CDR3 comprises 16 residues. V was pared by 3 bases and J by 4 bases, with 9 bases of the junction left unmatched. The CDR3 here is CASSYDTQGGNQPQHF. For the CDR3, the DNA is TGTGCCAGCAGCTATGATACACAGGGGGGGAATCAGCCCCAGCATTTT. Supplemented by reference TRBV5-5 and TRBJ1-5, the full variable domain reads DAGVTQSPTHLIKTRGQQVTLRCSPISGHKSVSWYQQVLGQGPQFIFQYYEKEERGRGNFPDRFSARQFPNYSSELNVNALLLGDSALYLCASSYDTQGGNQPQHFGDGTRLSIL.

The chain is built from TRBV4-1 and TRBJ2-5; maybe TRBD1 (5 bases). From germline, CDR1 is MGHRA and CDR2 YSYEKL. CDR3 length: 12 residues. The germline V and J ends were trimmed by 4 bases and 4 bases, with 7 bases remaining between them. Here the CDR3 DNA reads TGCGCCAGCAGCCTAAGGGGAGAGACCCAGTACTTC. It specifies CASSLRGETQYF.

The chain employs TRBV5-7 and TRBJ1-5; TRBD1 might be the D (6 bases). TRBV5-7 qualifies as an ORF whose function is uncertain. The ends were cut back, 2 bases at V and 1 base at J, with 13 bases in the middle. The CDR3 is made up of 16 amino acids. The CDR3 loop reads CASSFGGAKSNQPQHF. In DNA, the CDR3 is TGTGCCAGCAGCTTTGGGGGGGCGAAGAGCAATCAGCCCCAGCATTTT.

The genes are TRBV9 and TRBJ2-3; D ambiguous. Germline V gene sequence: CDR1 SGDLS, CDR2 YYNGEE. With 0 bases removed from V and 0 bases from J, the gap between germline ends came to 8 bases. CDR3 length equals 15 residues. The CDR3 sequence is CASSVVGASTDTQYF. The CDR3 DNA is TGTGCCAGCAGCGTAGTAGGAGCGAGCACAGATACGCAGTATTTT.

DNA for the CDR3: TGTGCCAGCAGTGGACAGGGACCCACTGAAGCTTTCTTT. As protein: CASSGQGPTEAFF. The rearrangement joins TRBV6-4 to TRBJ1-1; 7 bases map to TRBD1. The CDR3 is 13 amino acids. Germline V CDR1 and CDR2: MRHNA, SNTAGT. The J segment lost 4 bases and the V segment lost 4 bases, leaving 3 bases of the junction unmatched.

This clone has only a few counts. V is TRBV19 and J is TRBJ1-1; TRBD1 matches at 9 bases. This CDR3 has 14 residues. CDR1 is LNHDA and CDR2 is SQIVND in the germline V gene (reference sequence). V shed 6 bases, J shed 2 bases, and the junction held 4 bases outside the gene matches. The chain's CDR3 is CASRYRGPNTEAFF. The CDR3 region has the DNA TGTGCCAGTAGGTACAGGGGGCCAAACACTGAAGCTTTCTTT. Full variable domain (remainder filled in from reference TRBV19 and TRBJ1-1): DGGITQSPKYLFRKEGQNVTLSCEQNLNHDAMYWYRQDPGQGLRLIYYSQIVNDFQKGDIAEGYSVSREKKESFPLTVTSAQKNPTAFYLCASRYRGPNTEAFFGQGTRLTVV.

This clone is labeled as medium-sized. The rearrangement joins TRBV11-2 to TRBJ2-7, with 7 nucleotides matching TRBD1. The V segment lost 5 bases and the J segment 3 bases; nucleotides outside the gene matches: 7. The CDR3 extends over 14 amino acids. The germline V gene encodes CDR1 SGHAT and CDR2 FQNNGV. The CDR3 region is CASSPGTVDYEQYF. The CDR3 DNA is TGTGCCAGCAGCCCCGGGACAGTTGACTACGAGCAGTACTTC.

A few counts support this clone. Other DNA variants within this sample encode the same CDR3. The CDR3 loop is CASSSREGYGYTF. CDR3 sequence (DNA): TGTGCCAGCAGTTCCCGGGAAGGCTATGGCTACACCTTC. The rearrangement uses TRBV6-5 and TRBJ1-2; unclear D gene. The CDR3 loop spans 13 amino acids. Germline V gene sequence: CDR1 MNHEY, CDR2 SVGAGI. The ends were cut back, 4 bases at V and 4 bases at J, with 10 bases in the middle.

V usage is TRBV18 and J usage is TRBJ1-5, with D possibly TRBD1 on 6 matching bases. The CDR3 spans 14 residues. The V end lost 4 bases, the J end lost 7 bases, and 14 bases lay between the germline ends. Germline V gene sequence: CDR1 KGHSH, CDR2 LQKENI. Here the CDR3 DNA reads TGTGCCAGCTCACGCAACAGGGTTGGCCAGCCCCAGCATTTT. Amino acids: CASSRNRVGQPQHF.

The chain joins TRBV19 to TRBJ1-5, with 7 bases identical to TRBD1. This CDR3 comprises 13 residues. V lost 8 bases and J lost 5; bases outside the gene matches: 6. Germline V CDR1 and CDR2: LNHDA, SQIVND (reference sequence). In DNA form, the CDR3 reads TGTGCCAGTTCGCCCGACAGGGATCAGCCCCAGCATTTT. Translated, it gives CASSPDRDQPQHF.

About this clone itself: This sample also contains other DNA sequences that code for the same CDR3. The chain recombines TRBV2 with TRBJ1-1, with 9 bases fitting TRBD1. Per germline, CDR1 SNHLY and CDR2 FYNNEI. The CDR3 is made up of 14 amino acids. The ends lost 6 bases at V and 5 bases at J; junction bases unmatched: 7. CDR3 DNA sequence: TGTGCCAGCAGCCAGAGGACAGGGGATACTGAAGCTTTCTTT. It translates to CASSQRTGDTEAFF. Full variable domain (remainder filled in from reference TRBV2 and TRBJ1-1): EPEVTQTPSHQVTQMGQEVILRCVPISNHLYFYWYRQILGQKVEFLVSFYNNEISEKSEIFDDQFSVERPDGSNFTLKIRSTKLEDSAMYFCASSQRTGDTEAFFGQGTRLTVV.

This chain uses TRBV27 with TRBJ1-4; the D gene is possibly TRBD1 (5 bases). V lost 1 base and J 4 bases, leaving 7 bases between the germline ends. Germline CDR1 reads MNHEY; CDR2 reads SMNVEV (reference sequence). The CDR3 has 14 residues. The CDR3 sequence: CASSLLGVNEKLFF. The CDR3 coding sequence is TGTGCCAGCAGTTTATTAGGGGTTAATGAAAAACTGTTTTTT.

DNA of the CDR3: TGTGCCAGCAGCCTTTCCCCGGGACAGGGGTCCTCAAGCAATCAGCCCCAGCATTTT. The encoded protein is CASSLSPGQGSSSNQPQHF. The genes are TRBV5-6 and TRBJ1-5, with 10 bases lining up with TRBD1. This CDR3 is built from 19 residues. After removal of 4 bases from V and 1 base from J, the junction contained 14 bases not matched to a gene. Germline V gene data show CDR1 as SGHDT and CDR2 as YYEEEE.

V and J are TRBV6-5 and TRBJ2-1; 8 bases fit TRBD1. The ends lost 6 bases at V and 2 bases at J; junction bases unmatched: 6. This CDR3 is 15 amino acids long. Germline-derived CDR1 and CDR2 are MNHEY and SVGAGI. CDR3 amino acids: CASRSSGGTYNEQFF. Written as DNA, the CDR3 is TGTGCCAGCAGATCCTCAGGGGGCACCTACAATGAGCAGTTCTTC.

This chain joins TRBV9 and TRBJ1-4; D not resolved. Per the germline V gene, CDR1 is SGDLS and CDR2 is YYNGEE. Trimming took off 3 bases at V and 6 bases at J, with 15 bases between the two ends. This CDR3 spans 15 amino acids. The CDR3 nucleotides read TGTGCCAGCAGCGGCGACTCGTTAGAGGATGAAAAACTGTTTTTT. Encoded protein: CASSGDSLEDEKLFF.

This clone was seen just once. This chain uses TRBV18 with TRBJ1-1, with unresolved D. Trimming left V 3 bases short and J 1 base short, with 9 bases between. Germline V gene lookup returns CDR1 KGHSH and CDR2 LQKENI. This CDR3 is built from 14 residues. The CDR3 is CASSPKRRNTEAFF. The CDR3, as DNA: TGTGCCAGCTCACCCAAGAGAAGGAACACTGAAGCTTTCTTT.

This clone has just a few counts. J is TRBJ2-7 and V is TRBV5-8, with D possibly matching TRBD1 (5 bases). The V gene's germline CDR1 is SGHTS and CDR2 YDEGEE. This CDR3 spans 13 amino acids. Between the trimmed V and J ends, which lost 4 bases and 3 bases, there was a span of 11 bases. CDR3 sequence reads: CASSPGHLYEQYF. The CDR3 nucleotides read TGTGCCAGCAGCCCCGGACACCTCTACGAGCAGTACTTC.

This clone appeared a few times. The chain is built from TRBV5-1 and TRBJ2-7, with TRBD1 matching 11 bases. CDR1 and CDR2 (germline): SGHRS, YFSETQ. Germline trimming cut 3 bases from V and 2 bases from J; bases unmatched to any gene: 4. The CDR3 sequence is 15 residues long. The CDR3 bases are TGCGCCAGCAGCTGGGGGACAGGGGGGACCTACGAGCAGTACTTC. Residues: CASSWGTGGTYEQYF.

Points on this clone: The junction does not match germline at one end; this may be a read error. J is TRBJ1-1 and V is TRBV10-2; 8 nucleotides match TRBD1. Germline CDR1 WSHSY, CDR2 SAAADI. This CDR3 is built from 13 residues. The CDR3 region is CARSDRGNTEAFF. For the CDR3, the DNA is TGCGCCAGAAGTGACAGGGGTAACACTGAAGCTTTCTTT.

V is TRBV5-1 and J is TRBJ2-2; 12 positions agree with TRBD1. CDR3 length: 16 residues. After removal of 4 bases from V and 5 bases from J, the junction contained 6 bases not matched to a gene. The germline V gene has CDR1 SGHRS and CDR2 YFSETQ. The CDR3 protein is CASSGAGQGATGELFF. The CDR3 DNA reads TGCGCCAGCAGCGGTGCGGGACAGGGGGCGACCGGGGAGCTGTTTTTT.